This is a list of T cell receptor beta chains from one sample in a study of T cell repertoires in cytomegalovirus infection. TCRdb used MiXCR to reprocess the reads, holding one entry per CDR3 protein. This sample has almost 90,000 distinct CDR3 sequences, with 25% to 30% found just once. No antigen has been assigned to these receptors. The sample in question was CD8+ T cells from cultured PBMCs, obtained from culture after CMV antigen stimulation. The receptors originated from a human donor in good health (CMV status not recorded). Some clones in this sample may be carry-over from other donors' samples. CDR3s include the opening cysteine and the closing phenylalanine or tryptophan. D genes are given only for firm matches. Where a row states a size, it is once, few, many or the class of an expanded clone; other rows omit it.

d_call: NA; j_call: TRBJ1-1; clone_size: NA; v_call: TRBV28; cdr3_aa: CASRGDDVDGTEAFF; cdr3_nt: TGTGCCAGCAGGGGGGACGATGTGGACGGTACTGAAGCTTTCTTT
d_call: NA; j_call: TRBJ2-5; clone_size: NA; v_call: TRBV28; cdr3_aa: CASSFRQQETQYF; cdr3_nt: TGTGCCAGCAGTTTTCGACAGCAAGAGACCCAGTACTTC
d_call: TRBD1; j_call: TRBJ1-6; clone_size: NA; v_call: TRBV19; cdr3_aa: CASSQDLGQGESPLHF; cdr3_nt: TGTGCCAGTAGCCAAGACCTTGGACAGGGCGAATCACCCCTCCACTTT
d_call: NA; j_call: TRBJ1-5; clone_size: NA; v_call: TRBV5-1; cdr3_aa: CASSRTFGGNQPQHF; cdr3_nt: TGCGCCAGCAGCAGAACGTTCGGAGGCAATCAGCCCCAGCATTTT
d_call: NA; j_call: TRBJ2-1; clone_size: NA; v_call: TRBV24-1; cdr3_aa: CATSDFGRGNYNEQFF; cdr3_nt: TGTGCCACCAGTGATTTTGGGCGGGGAAACTACAATGAGCAGTTCTTC
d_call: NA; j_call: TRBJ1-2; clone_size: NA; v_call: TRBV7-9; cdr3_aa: CASSLGENYGYTF; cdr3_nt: TGTGCCAGCAGCTTAGGGGAGAACTATGGCTACACCTTC
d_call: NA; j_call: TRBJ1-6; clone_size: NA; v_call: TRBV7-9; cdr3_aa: CASTGWNSPLHF; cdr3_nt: TGTGCCAGCACCGGATGGAATTCACCCCTCCACTTT
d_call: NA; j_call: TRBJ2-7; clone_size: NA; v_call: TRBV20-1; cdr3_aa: CSARARGHIKMAYEQYF; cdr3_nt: TGCAGTGCTAGAGCGCGGGGACATATCAAAATGGCCTACGAGCAGTACTTC
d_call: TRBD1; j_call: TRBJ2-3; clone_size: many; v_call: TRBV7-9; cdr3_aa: CASSLTGGSTDTQYF; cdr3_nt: TGTGCCAGCAGCCTTACAGGGGGGAGCACAGATACGCAGTATTTT
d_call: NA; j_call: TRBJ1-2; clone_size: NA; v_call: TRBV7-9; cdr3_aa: CAGELSYGYTF; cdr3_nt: TGTGCCGGAGAGTTGAGCTATGGCTACACCTTC
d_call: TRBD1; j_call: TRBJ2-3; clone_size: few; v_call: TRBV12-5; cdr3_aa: CASGLGTGPDTQYF; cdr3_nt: TGTGCTAGTGGTTTGGGGACAGGGCCAGATACGCAGTATTTT
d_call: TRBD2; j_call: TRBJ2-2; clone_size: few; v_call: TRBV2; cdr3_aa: CASTRLAPNTGELFF; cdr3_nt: TGTGCCAGCACTAGACTAGCGCCGAACACCGGGGAGCTGTTTTTT
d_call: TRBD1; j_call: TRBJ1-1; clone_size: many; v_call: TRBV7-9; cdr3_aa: CASSSRTGGAFF; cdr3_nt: TGTGCCAGCAGCTCTAGGACAGGGGGGGCTTTCTTT
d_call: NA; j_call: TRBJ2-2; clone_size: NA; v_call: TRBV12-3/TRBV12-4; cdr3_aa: CASSPILTGELFF; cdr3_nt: TGTGCCAGCAGCCCCATCCTTACCGGGGAGCTGTTTTTT
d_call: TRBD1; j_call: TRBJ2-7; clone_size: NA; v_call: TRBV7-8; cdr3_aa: CASSLFETGIREQYF; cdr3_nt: TGTGCCAGCAGCTTATTCGAGACAGGGATTCGGGAGCAGTACTTC
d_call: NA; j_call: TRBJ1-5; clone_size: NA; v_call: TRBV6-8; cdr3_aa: CASSWGLGNQPQHF; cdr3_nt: TGTGCCAGCAGTTGGGGTCTTGGCAATCAGCCCCAGCATTTT
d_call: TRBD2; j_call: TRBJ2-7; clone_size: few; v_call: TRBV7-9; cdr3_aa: CASSLELAVYEQYF; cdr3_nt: TGTGCCAGCAGCTTAGAACTAGCGGTCTACGAGCAGTACTTC
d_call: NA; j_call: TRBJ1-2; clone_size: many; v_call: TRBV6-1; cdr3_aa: CASSSGYGYTF; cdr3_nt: TGTGCCAGCAGTTCGGGCTATGGCTACACCTTC
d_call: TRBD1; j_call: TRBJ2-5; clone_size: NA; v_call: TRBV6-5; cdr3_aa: CASSYLQGAGETQYF; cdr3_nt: TGTGCCAGCAGTTACTTGCAGGGGGCAGGGGAGACCCAGTACTTC
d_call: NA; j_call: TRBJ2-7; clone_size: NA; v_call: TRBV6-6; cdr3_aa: CASSSGTKGEQYF; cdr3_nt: TGTGCCAGCAGTTCCGGGACCAAGGGCGAGCAGTACTTC
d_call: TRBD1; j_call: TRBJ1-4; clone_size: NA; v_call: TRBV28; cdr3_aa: CASRPGQAIANEKLFF; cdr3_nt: TGTGCCAGCAGGCCGGGACAGGCAATAGCTAATGAAAAACTGTTTTTT
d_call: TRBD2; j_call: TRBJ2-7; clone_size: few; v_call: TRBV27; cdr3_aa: CASSLGSGGEQYF; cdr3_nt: TGTGCCAGCAGTTTGGGCTCGGGGGGCGAGCAGTACTTC
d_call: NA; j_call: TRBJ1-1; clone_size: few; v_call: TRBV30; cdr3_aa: CAWTRDSQTEAFF; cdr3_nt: TGTGCCTGGACTCGGGACTCCCAAACTGAAGCTTTCTTT
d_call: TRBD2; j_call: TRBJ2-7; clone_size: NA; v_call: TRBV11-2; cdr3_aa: CASSLIGTSGFYEQYF; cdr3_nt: TGTGCCAGCAGCTTAATTGGGACTAGCGGGTTCTACGAGCAGTACTTC
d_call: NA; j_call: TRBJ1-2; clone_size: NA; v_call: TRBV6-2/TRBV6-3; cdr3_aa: CASGDGPAAGYTF; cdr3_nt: TGTGCCAGTGGGGACGGGCCCGCTGCGGGCTACACCTTC
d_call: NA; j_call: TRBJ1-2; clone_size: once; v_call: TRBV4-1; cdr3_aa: CASSQGYGNYGYTF; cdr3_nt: TGCGCCAGCAGCCAAGGGTACGGGAACTATGGCTACACCTTC
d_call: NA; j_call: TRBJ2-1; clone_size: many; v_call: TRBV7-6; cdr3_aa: CASSHGVYNEQFF; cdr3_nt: TGTGCCAGCAGCCACGGGGTCTACAATGAGCAGTTCTTC
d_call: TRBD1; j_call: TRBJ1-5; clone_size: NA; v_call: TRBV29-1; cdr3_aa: CSVWTGEGQPQHF; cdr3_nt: TGCAGCGTTTGGACAGGGGAGGGTCAGCCCCAGCATTTT
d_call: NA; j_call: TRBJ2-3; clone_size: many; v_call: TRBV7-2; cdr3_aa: CASSPIPGLADTQYF; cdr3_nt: TGTGCCAGCAGCCCCATCCCCGGCCTGGCAGATACGCAGTATTTT
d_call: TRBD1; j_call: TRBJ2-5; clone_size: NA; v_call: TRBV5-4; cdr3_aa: CASRGPGQRLETQYF; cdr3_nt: TGTGCCAGCAGGGGGCCGGGACAGAGACTTGAGACCCAGTACTTC